This TCR beta chain comes out of a study of control samples from healthy donors and cancer patients. Some clones are missing from TCRdb's copy, which holds only in-frame ones; the method was immunoSEQ multiplex PCR. Here the sample spans about 150,000 clones, 93% being singletons. From germline, CDR1 is SGHRS and CDR2 YFSETQ. The trim removed 9 bases at V and 8 bases at J, leaving 16 bases unmatched. The CDR3 has 15 residues. Sequenced material: blood. The clonotype comes from a man aged 50 to 59 in good health. The V gene is TRBV5-1, the J gene TRBJ2-1; the match to TRBD2 covers 8 bases. CDR3 DNA sequence: TGCGCCACCACGGCGTCGAGCGGGAGTTCGGATGAGCAGTTCTTC. Translating it yields CATTASSGSSDEQFF.